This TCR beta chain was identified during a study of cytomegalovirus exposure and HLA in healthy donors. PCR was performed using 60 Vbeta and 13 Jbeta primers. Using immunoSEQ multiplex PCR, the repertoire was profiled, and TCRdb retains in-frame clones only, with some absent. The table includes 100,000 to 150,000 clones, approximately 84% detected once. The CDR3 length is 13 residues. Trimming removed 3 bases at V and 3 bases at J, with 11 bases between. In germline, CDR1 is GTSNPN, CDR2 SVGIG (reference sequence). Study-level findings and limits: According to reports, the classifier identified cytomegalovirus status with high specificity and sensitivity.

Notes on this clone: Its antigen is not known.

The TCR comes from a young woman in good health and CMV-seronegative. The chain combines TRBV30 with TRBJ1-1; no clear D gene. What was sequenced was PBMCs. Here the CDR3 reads CAWSRPGYTEAFF. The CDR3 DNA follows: TGTGCCTGGAGCCGACCGGGGTACACTGAAGCTTTCTTT.